The T cell receptor beta chain under discussion was sequenced for a study of blood T cell repertoires in COVID-19. Study summary: Nucleic acid was either cDNA or gDNA, and it came from T cells, B-cell-depleted T cells, or PBMCs.

Per germline, CDR1 WSHSY and CDR2 SAAADI. This CDR3 has 14 amino acids. The V gene end was trimmed by 7 bases and the J gene end by 5 bases; junction bases not matched to a gene: 5. Produced via immunoSEQ multiplex PCR; TCRdb's table is partial and in-frame only. The table lists about 480,000 clones, approximately 87% of them singletons. Two negative PCRs, clearance, or symptom resolution had been documented for recovered Cohort 3 donors. V and J are TRBV10-2 and TRBJ2-1; 10 nucleotides match TRBD1. Sequenced material: PBMCs or T cells enriched from blood (not recorded which). This receptor was taken from a woman aged 40-49 years who had recovered from COVID-19. The CDR3 bases are TGCGCCAGCAAGGGGACAGGGGCTGACAATGAGCAGTTCTTC. This translates into CASKGTGADNEQFF.